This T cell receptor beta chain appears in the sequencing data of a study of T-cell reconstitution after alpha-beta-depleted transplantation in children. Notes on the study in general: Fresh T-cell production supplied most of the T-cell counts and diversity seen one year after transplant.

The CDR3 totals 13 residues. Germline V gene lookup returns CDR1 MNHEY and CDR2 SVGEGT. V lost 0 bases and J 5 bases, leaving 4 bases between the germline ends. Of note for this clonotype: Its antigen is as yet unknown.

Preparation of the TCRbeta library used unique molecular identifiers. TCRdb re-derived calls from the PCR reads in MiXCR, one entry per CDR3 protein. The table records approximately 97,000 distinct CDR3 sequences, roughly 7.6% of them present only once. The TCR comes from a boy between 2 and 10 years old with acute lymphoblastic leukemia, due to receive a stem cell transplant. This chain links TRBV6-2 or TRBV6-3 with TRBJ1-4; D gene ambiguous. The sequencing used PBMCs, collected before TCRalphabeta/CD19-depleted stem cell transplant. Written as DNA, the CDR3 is TGTGCCAGCAGTTACTCTGAGAATGAAAAACTGTTTTTT. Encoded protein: CASSYSENEKLFF.